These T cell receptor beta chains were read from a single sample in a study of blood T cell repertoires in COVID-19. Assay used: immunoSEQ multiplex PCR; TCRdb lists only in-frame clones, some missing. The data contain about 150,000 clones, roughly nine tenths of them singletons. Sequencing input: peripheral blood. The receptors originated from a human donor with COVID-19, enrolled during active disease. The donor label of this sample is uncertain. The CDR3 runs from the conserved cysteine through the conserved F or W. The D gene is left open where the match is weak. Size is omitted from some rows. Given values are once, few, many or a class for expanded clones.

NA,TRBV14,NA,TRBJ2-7,TGTGCCAGCAGCCAAGTAGGGGCGAAAGAGCAGTACTTC,CASSQVGAKEQYF
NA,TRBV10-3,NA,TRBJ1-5,TGTGCCATGGGGAGCGGCCACAATCAGCCCCAGCATTTT,CAMGSGHNQPQHF
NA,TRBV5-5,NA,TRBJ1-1,TGTGCCAGCAGCTTGGGTCCGGGCAGGGCGGAAGCTTTCTTT,CASSLGPGRAEAFF
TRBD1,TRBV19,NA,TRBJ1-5,TGTGCCAGTAGTATAGGCGGGACAGGATTAAATCAGCCCCAGCATTTT,CASSIGGTGLNQPQHF
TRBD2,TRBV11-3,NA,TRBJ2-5,TGTGCCAGCAGCTTACAGAGCGGGATCGGAGAGACCCAGTACTTC,CASSLQSGIGETQYF
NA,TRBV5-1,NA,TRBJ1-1,TGCGCCAGCAGCTTGCAGGAGAACACTGAAGCTTTCTTT,CASSLQENTEAFF
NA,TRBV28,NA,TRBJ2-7,TGTGCCAGCAGTTCCTCCGGGGAAGGCGACTACGAGCAGTACTTC,CASSSSGEGDYEQYF
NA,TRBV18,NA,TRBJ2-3,TGTGCCAGCCCGCTTAGTGACAGTAGCACAGATACGCAGTATTTT,CASPLSDSSTDTQYF
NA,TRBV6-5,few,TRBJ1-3,TGTGCCAGCACATTAGGGAGGGGCCCTGGAAACACCATATATTTT,CASTLGRGPGNTIYF
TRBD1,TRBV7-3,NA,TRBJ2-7,TGTGCCAGCAGCTTTCCGGGACAGACGCAGTACTTC,CASSFPGQTQYF
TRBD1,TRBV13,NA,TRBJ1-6,TGTGCCAGCAGCTTAAGGACGGCAGGGGGTAATTCACCCCTCCACTTT,CASSLRTAGGNSPLHF
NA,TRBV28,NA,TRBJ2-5,TGTGCCAGCAGTTTCTTCCAGACGGGAGAGACCCAGTACTTC,CASSFFQTGETQYF
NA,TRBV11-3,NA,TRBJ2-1,TGTGCCAGCAGCTTAGATTTTGCGCGGCGGGCAGGCGTCCGGGATGAGCAGTTCTTC,CASSLDFARRAGVRDEQFF
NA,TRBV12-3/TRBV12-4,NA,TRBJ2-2,TGTGCCAGCAGTTTCTTCGGCGGCGGGGAGCTGTTTTTT,CASSFFGGGELFF
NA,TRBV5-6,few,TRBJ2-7,TGTGCCAGCAGCTTCAGATCCGGGTACGAGCAGTACTTC,CASSFRSGYEQYF
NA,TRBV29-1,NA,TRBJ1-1,TGCAGCGTGACCTTGGGAGGTTGGGCTTTCTTT,CSVTLGGWAFF
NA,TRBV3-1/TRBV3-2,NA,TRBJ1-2,TGTGCCAGCAGCTCGGAGAGGCAGGGTAGGGGCTACACCTTC,CASSSERQGRGYTF
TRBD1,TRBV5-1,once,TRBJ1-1,TGCGCCAGCAGCAGGGACAGGGGAACTGAAGCTTTCTTT,CASSRDRGTEAFF
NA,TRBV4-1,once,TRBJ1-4,TGCGCCAGCAGCCAAGTGACATCCAACTTTAATGAAAAACTGTTTTTT,CASSQVTSNFNEKLFF
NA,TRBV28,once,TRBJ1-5,TGTGCCAGCAGCCTACAGGGACCGAGCAATCAGCCCCAGCATTTT,CASSLQGPSNQPQHF
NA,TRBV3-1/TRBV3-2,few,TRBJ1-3,TGTGCCAGCAGCCAAGAAGGGAGCTCTGGAAACACCATATATTTT,CASSQEGSSGNTIYF
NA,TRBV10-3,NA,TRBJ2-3,TGTGCCACCACAGGGAGCACAGATACGCAGTATTTT,CATTGSTDTQYF
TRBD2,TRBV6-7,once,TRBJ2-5,TGTGCCAGGACGCCCGGGCGGGGGGACCAAGAGACCCAGTACTTC,CARTPGRGDQETQYF
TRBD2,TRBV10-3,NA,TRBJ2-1,TGTGCCATCAGTGATATCGTGGCTAGCGGGAGCTGGCACAATGAGCAGTTCTTC,CAISDIVASGSWHNEQFF
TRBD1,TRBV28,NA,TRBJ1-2,TGTGCCAGCAGTTCCCCTAACAGGGGGCTCAGGACTTATGGCTACACCTTC,CASSSPNRGLRTYGYTF
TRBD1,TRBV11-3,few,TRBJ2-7,TGTGCCAGCAGCCCCGGGACAGGCTACGAGCAGTACTTC,CASSPGTGYEQYF
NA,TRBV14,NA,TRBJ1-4,TGTGCCAGCAGCCAAACTCCCGGACAGCCCGGATTCGAAAAACTGTTTTTT,CASSQTPGQPGFEKLFF
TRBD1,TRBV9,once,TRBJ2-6,TGTGCCAGCAGCGCGCACCCGGGACAGGGACCCCCCTTCTCTGGGGCCAACGTCCTGACTTTC,CASSAHPGQGPPFSGANVLTF
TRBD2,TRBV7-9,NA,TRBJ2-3,TGTGCCAGCAGCTCAGGACTAGCTGGAGATACGCAGTATTTT,CASSSGLAGDTQYF
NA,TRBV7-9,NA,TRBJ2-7,TGTGCCAGCAGCTTAGGAGGGTTGGTGGACGAGCAGTACTTC,CASSLGGLVDEQYF
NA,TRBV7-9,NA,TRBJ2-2,TGTGCCAGCAGGTCCGACCCCCCGGGGGTCGCGGAGCTGTTTTTT,CASRSDPPGVAELFF
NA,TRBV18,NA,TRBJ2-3,TGTGCCAGCTCACCACCTGGCAGGGGAGATACGCAGTATTTT,CASSPPGRGDTQYF
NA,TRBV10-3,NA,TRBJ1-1,TGTGCCATCAGTGAGTATGGGGGAGGGGACACTGAAGCTTTCTTT,CAISEYGGGDTEAFF
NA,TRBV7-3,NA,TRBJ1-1,TGTGCCAGCAGCTTATGGGGCAGGTCTGAAGCTTTCTTT,CASSLWGRSEAFF
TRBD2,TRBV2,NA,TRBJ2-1,TGTGCCAGCATTGCAAGCGGGGACTACAATGAGCAGTTCTTC,CASIASGDYNEQFF
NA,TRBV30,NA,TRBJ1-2,TGTGCCTGGAGTGTACAGAAAACCTTGTATGGCTACACCTTC,CAWSVQKTLYGYTF